These T cell receptor beta chains were read from a single sample in a study of blood T cell repertoires in COVID-19. The assay was immunoSEQ multiplex PCR, and TCRdb's table has in-frame clones only and misses some. This table has over 250,000 clones, about 85% appearing once. The sequenced sample consisted of peripheral blood. All receptors come from a human donor in a cohort sampled during active COVID-19. Both conserved end residues are part of each CDR3. D genes are given only for firm matches. Expanded clones get a size class; other rows say once, few or many, or leave the size out.

j_gene | abundance | v_gene | d_gene | CDR3aa | CDR3nt
TRBJ2-7 | - | TRBV28 | TRBD2 | CASSPGTSGEYEQYF | TGTGCCAGCAGCCCTGGGACTAGCGGGGAATACGAGCAGTACTTC
TRBJ2-3 | - | TRBV7-9 | - | CASSLNFGDSGDTQYF | TGTGCCAGCAGCTTAAATTTTGGGGACTCAGGAGATACGCAGTATTTT
TRBJ2-2 | many | TRBV3-1/TRBV3-2 | TRBD2 | CASIDSGRLGGELFF | TGTGCCAGCATCGATAGCGGGAGGCTAGGGGGGGAGCTGTTTTTT
TRBJ2-3 | - | TRBV3-1/TRBV3-2 | - | CASSQAQGTQYF | TGTGCCAGCAGCCAGGCACAGGGTACGCAGTATTTT
TRBJ2-1 | - | TRBV3-1/TRBV3-2 | TRBD1 | CASSPTGGARNEQFF | TGTGCCAGCAGCCCGACAGGGGGTGCGAGGAATGAGCAGTTCTTC
TRBJ2-7 | - | TRBV28 | - | CASSLQRAREQYF | TGTGCCAGCAGTCTTCAGAGGGCCCGGGAGCAGTACTTC
TRBJ2-3 | - | TRBV5-6 | TRBD1 | CASSLAAGTGYGDTQYF | TGTGCCAGCAGCTTGGCCGCGGGGACAGGGTATGGAGATACGCAGTATTTT
TRBJ2-2 | once | TRBV19 | TRBD2 | CASSIREGRELFF | TGTGCCAGTAGTATTCGGGAGGGAAGGGAGCTGTTTTTT
TRBJ2-5 | few | TRBV7-8 | - | CASSQNGPLQGETQYF | TGTGCCAGCAGCCAGAATGGACCGCTTCAGGGAGAGACCCAGTACTTC
TRBJ1-2 | - | TRBV11-2 | - | CASSLDEGSIAGYTF | TGTGCCAGCAGCTTAGATGAGGGATCAATTGCAGGCTACACCTTC
TRBJ1-1 | - | TRBV10-3 | TRBD1 | CAISQGAQGGEAFF | TGTGCCATCAGCCAGGGGGCCCAGGGGGGAGAAGCTTTCTTT
TRBJ1-1 | few | TRBV9 | - | CASSVFVSTEAFF | TGTGCCAGCAGCGTCTTCGTCAGTACTGAAGCTTTCTTT
TRBJ2-3 | - | TRBV27 | TRBD2 | CASSFWTSGKGTDTQYF | TGTGCCAGCAGTTTCTGGACTAGCGGGAAGGGCACAGATACGCAGTATTTT
TRBJ2-1 | - | TRBV7-9 | TRBD2 | CASSLEAGVEQFF | TGTGCCAGCAGCTTAGAAGCGGGAGTAGAGCAGTTCTTC
TRBJ2-1 | - | TRBV4-1 | - | CASSQLPGVGNEQFF | TGCGCCAGCAGCCAACTCCCAGGGGTGGGCAATGAGCAGTTCTTC
TRBJ1-6 | once | TRBV3-1/TRBV3-2 | TRBD1 | CASSRGQTNSPLHF | TGTGCCAGCAGCCGGGGACAGACTAATTCACCCCTCCACTTT
TRBJ1-1 | once | TRBV7-8 | - | CASSGLVSRVTEAFF | TGTGCCAGCAGTGGGTTAGTCTCGAGGGTCACTGAAGCTTTCTTT
TRBJ2-7 | - | TRBV5-1 | - | CASSVGMPGVSSYEQYF | TGCGCCAGCAGCGTGGGGATGCCGGGGGTTAGCTCCTACGAGCAGTACTTC
TRBJ1-6 | - | TRBV5-5 | TRBD1 | CASSQDRLPNSPLHF | TGTGCCAGCAGCCAGGACAGGCTACCGAATTCACCCCTCCACTTT
TRBJ2-7 | - | TRBV12-3/TRBV12-4 | TRBD2 | CASSARLANEQYF | TGTGCCAGCAGTGCAAGACTAGCTAACGAGCAGTACTTC
TRBJ2-2 | - | TRBV7-9 | TRBD2 | CASTSQWGLETTGELFF | TGTGCCAGCACCTCCCAGTGGGGACTAGAAACCACCGGGGAGCTGTTTTTT
TRBJ1-5 | - | TRBV7-2 | - | CASSSLSRNQPQHF | TGTGCCAGCAGCTCCCTGAGCCGCAATCAGCCCCAGCATTTT
TRBJ2-7 | - | TRBV11-2 | - | CASSLRWATTYEQYF | TGTGCCAGCAGCTTAAGGTGGGCAACCACCTACGAGCAGTACTTC
TRBJ2-3 | - | TRBV19 | TRBD2 | CASSMGLAGGTDTQYF | TGTGCCAGTAGTATGGGACTAGCGGGAGGCACAGATACGCAGTATTTT
TRBJ1-4 | - | TRBV3-1/TRBV3-2 | TRBD1 | CASSHLRGATNEKLFF | TGTGCCAGCAGCCACCTCAGGGGGGCGACTAATGAAAAACTGTTTTTT
TRBJ1-6 | - | TRBV18 | - | CASSPSSHNSPLHF | TGTGCCAGCTCACCCAGTTCGCACAATTCACCCCTCCACTTT
TRBJ2-5 | - | TRBV7-9 | TRBD1 | CASSKGQGQETQYF | TGTGCCAGCAGCAAAGGACAGGGGCAAGAGACCCAGTACTTC
TRBJ1-5 | - | TRBV2 | - | CASSVSKQSGSHF | TGTGCCAGCAGTGTCTCGAAGCAATCAGGGTCGCATTTT
TRBJ2-1 | - | TRBV28 | TRBD2 | CASSTPSGKNNEQFF | TGTGCCAGCAGTACTCCTAGCGGCAAGAACAATGAGCAGTTCTTC
TRBJ1-3 | - | TRBV2 | - | CASSERGSEGTIYF | TGTGCCAGCAGTGAGCGGGGGTCAGAGGGTACCATATATTTT
TRBJ2-3 | - | TRBV9 | TRBD2 | CASSGGGVGTDTQYF | TGTGCCAGCAGCGGCGGGGGGGTAGGCACAGATACGCAGTATTTT
TRBJ2-3 | - | TRBV7-9 | TRBD1 | CASSPGDRRLTDTQYF | TGTGCCAGCAGCCCCGGGGACAGAAGACTCACAGATACGCAGTATTTT
TRBJ2-7 | - | TRBV7-6 | TRBD2 | CASSLGSSGRQTYEQYF | TGTGCCAGCAGCTTAGGGTCTAGCGGGAGACAGACCTACGAGCAGTACTTC
TRBJ2-1 | - | TRBV6-6 | TRBD1 | CASSRTFLTGGRAYEQFF | TGTGCCAGCAGTCGTACATTTTTGACAGGGGGCAGGGCCTATGAGCAGTTCTTC
TRBJ1-1 | few | TRBV11-2 | - | CASSRQANTEAFF | TGTGCCAGCAGCCGACAGGCGAACACTGAAGCTTTCTTT
TRBJ2-7 | few | TRBV11-2 | - | CASSLGASSEQYF | TGTGCCAGCAGCTTAGGCGCGAGCTCCGAGCAGTACTTC
TRBJ2-2 | once | TRBV11-2 | - | CASSQTRPGELFF | TGTGCCAGCAGCCAAACACGTCCCGGGGAGCTGTTTTTT
TRBJ1-5 | - | TRBV19 | TRBD1 | CASSFNRGGLQPQHF | TGTGCCAGTAGCTTCAACAGGGGAGGTCTTCAGCCCCAGCATTTT
TRBJ1-5 | - | TRBV10-3 | - | CAIKEAAGNQPQHF | TGTGCCATCAAGGAGGCCGCAGGCAATCAGCCCCAGCATTTT
TRBJ2-7 | - | TRBV11-2 | TRBD2 | CASSLDLGGGYEQYF | TGTGCCAGCAGCTTAGATCTGGGGGGAGGGTACGAGCAGTACTTC
TRBJ1-6 | - | TRBV7-8 | TRBD1 | CASRSGTGGLLGSPLHF | TGTGCCAGCAGATCCGGGACAGGGGGATTATTGGGTTCACCCCTCCACTTT
TRBJ2-1 | - | TRBV24-1 | TRBD1 | CATSDPGQGYNEQFF | TGTGCCACCAGTGATCCGGGACAGGGCTACAATGAGCAGTTCTTC
TRBJ2-7 | - | TRBV6-2/TRBV6-3 | TRBD1 | CASSPGQVGEQYF | TGTGCCAGCAGCCCTGGACAGGTGGGCGAGCAGTACTTC
TRBJ2-5 | - | TRBV18 | TRBD1 | CASSPPGQGTQYF | TGTGCCAGCTCACCACCGGGACAGGGAACCCAGTACTTC
TRBJ2-7 | - | TRBV28 | - | CASIDSSTYEQYF | TGTGCCAGCATCGACAGCAGCACCTACGAGCAGTACTTC
TRBJ2-7 | - | TRBV4-3 | TRBD2 | CASSLLLAATYEQYF | TGCGCCAGCAGCCTCCTTCTAGCGGCTACCTACGAGCAGTACTTC